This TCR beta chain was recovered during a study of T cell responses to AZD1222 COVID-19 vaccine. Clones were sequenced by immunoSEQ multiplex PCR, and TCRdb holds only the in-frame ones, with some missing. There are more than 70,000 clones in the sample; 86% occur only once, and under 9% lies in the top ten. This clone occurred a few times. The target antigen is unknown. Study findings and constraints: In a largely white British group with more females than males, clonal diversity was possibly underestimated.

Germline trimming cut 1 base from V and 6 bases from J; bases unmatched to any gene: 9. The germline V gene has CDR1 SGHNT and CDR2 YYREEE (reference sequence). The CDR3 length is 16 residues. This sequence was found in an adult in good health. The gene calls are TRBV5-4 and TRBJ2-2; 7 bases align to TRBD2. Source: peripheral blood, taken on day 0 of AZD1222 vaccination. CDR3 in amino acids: CASSLPGAGKAGELFF. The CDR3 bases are TGTGCCAGCAGCTTGCCGGGAGCGGGGAAGGCCGGGGAGCTGTTTTTT. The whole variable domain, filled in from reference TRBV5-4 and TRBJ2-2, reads ETGVTQSPTHLIKTRGQQVTLRCSSQSGHNTVSWYQQALGQGPQFIFQYYREEENGRGNFPPRFSGLQFPNYSSELNVNALELDDSALYLCASSLPGAGKAGELFFGEGSRLTVL.